Below, one TCR beta chain is given with its context. Its antigen is not identified. This entry belongs to a study of PD-L1 blockade in urothelial cancer. Trimming removed 7 bases from V and 4 bases from J; junction bases left unmatched: 4. The CDR3 totals 14 residues. Germline CDR1 reads ENHRY; CDR2 reads SYGVKD. Study-wide findings and caveats: Pretreatment clonality of the blood TCR repertoire below the median was predictive of superior survival. Tumor-associated TCR clones expanded more in blood at 3 weeks in patients with durable benefit.

Patients in the study were battling locally advanced or metastatic urothelial carcinoma. Each individual provided 1 to 8 samples (taken pretreatment and on-treatment). Sequencing used immunoSEQ multiplex PCR; TCRdb keeps in-frame clones, though not all of them. The profile shows approximately 100,000 clones, 91% of them singletons. Sequencing used PBMCs, obtained around atezolizumab (anti-PD-L1) treatment. The chain employs TRBV10-3 and TRBJ1-1, with 12 nucleotides matching TRBD1. The sequence derives from a woman over 75 with urothelial cancer. The chain's CDR3 is CAITRDRGPTEAFF. The CDR3 DNA sequence: TGTGCCATCACCAGGGACAGGGGGCCCACTGAAGCTTTCTTT.